The 11 T cell receptor beta chains below come from one sample, sequenced in a study of blood T cell repertoires in COVID-19 (dated by TCRdb to 2018 to 2020). Receptor libraries were prepared by the immunoSEQ multiplex PCR assay. TCRdb provides this immuneACCESS table in a form limited to in-frame rearrangements. Some clones are lacking; in checked studies, under half of them reflect an unresolved V gene, and why the rest are absent is not known. A total of about 270,000 clones appear in this sample, 88% of them only once. Under 2.5% of the sample is taken by the ten largest. Sequenced sample: PBMCs or T cells enriched from blood (not recorded which). The receptor source for this set is a woman aged 60-70 years in a cohort exposed to, infected with or recovered from COVID-19 (not recorded which).

V and J are TRBV27 and TRBJ1-1, with 8 bases identical to TRBD1. The J segment lost 3 bases and the V segment lost 6 bases, leaving 6 bases of the junction unmatched. The CDR3 runs to 14 residues. The germline CDR1 and CDR2 sequences are MNHEY and SMNVEV (reference sequence). CDR3 in DNA: TGTGCCAGCAGGGGGACAGGTACTTACACTGAAGCTTTCTTT. Translated, it gives CASRGTGTYTEAFF.

This clone has only one observation. The V and J genes are TRBV25-1 and TRBJ1-2; no reliable D call. Trimming took off 8 bases at V and 8 bases at J, with 15 bases between the two ends. This CDR3 is built from 12 residues. The V gene's germline CDR1 is MGHDK and CDR2 SYGVNS. This CDR3 is CASSGTAGGYTF. DNA for the CDR3: TGTGCCAGCTCGGGCACTGCGGGAGGCTACACCTTC.

CDR3 loop: CASSSQLAGGPRDEQFF. The CDR3 nucleotides are TGTGCCAGCAGTTCCCAACTAGCGGGAGGGCCGAGGGATGAGCAGTTCTTC. The J gene is TRBJ2-1, the V gene TRBV28; 13 positions agree with TRBD2. Trimming cost V 4 bases and J 8 bases; bases outside gene matches: 11. CDR1 is MDHEN and CDR2 is SYDVKM in the germline V gene. The CDR3 is 17 amino acids.

CDR3 residues: CASSLGRGRIAEAFF. The CDR3, as DNA: TGTGCCAGCAGCTTAGGCAGGGGGCGCATAGCTGAAGCTTTCTTT. The chain links TRBV7-2 to TRBJ1-1; TRBD1 agrees at 8 bases. The germline CDR1 and CDR2 sequences are SGHTA and FQGNSA. The CDR3 length is 15 residues. The V gene end was trimmed by 1 base and the J gene end by 6 bases; junction bases not matched to a gene: 7.

The CDR3 reads CASSLTGGAETQYF. DNA for the CDR3: TGCGCCAGCAGCCTTACAGGGGGCGCGGAGACCCAGTACTTC. This chain uses TRBV5-1 with TRBJ2-5; 9 bases fit TRBD1. CDR3 size: 14 residues. J lost 5 bases, V lost 4 bases, and 6 bases had no gene match. CDR1 is SGHRS and CDR2 is YFSETQ in the germline V gene.

This chain links TRBV7-9 with TRBJ2-1; a possible D gene is TRBD1 (5 bases). V lost 4 bases and J lost 6, with 13 bases in between. CDR1 and CDR2 from the germline V gene are SEHNR and FQNEAQ (reference sequence). The CDR3 loop spans 14 amino acids. The CDR3 DNA reads TGTGCCAGCAGCTCCCAGGGCCCCATCAATGAGCAGTTCTTC. This encodes CASSSQGPINEQFF. Variable domain in full (rest from reference TRBV7-9 and TRBJ2-1): DTGVSQNPRHKITKRGQNVTFRCDPISEHNRLYWYRQTLGQGPEFLTYFQNEAQLEKSRLLSDRFSAERPKGSFSTLEIQRTEQGDSAMYLCASSSQGPINEQFFGPGTRLTVL.

J is TRBJ1-6 and V is TRBV7-6; D unresolved. This CDR3 comprises 15 residues. Trimming removed 4 bases at V and 4 bases at J, with 11 bases between. Germline V gene sequence: CDR1 SGHVS, CDR2 FNYEAQ. The CDR3 is CASSSTMAYNSPLHF. CDR3 nucleotides: TGTGCCAGCAGCTCAACGATGGCATATAATTCACCCCTCCACTTT.

The chain is built from TRBV7-6 and TRBJ2-7; D is perhaps TRBD1 (6 bases). V lost 0 bases and J 0 bases, leaving 9 bases between the germline ends. In germline, CDR1 is SGHVS, CDR2 FNYEAQ. This CDR3 is 15 amino acids long. The CDR3 loop is CASSLASDSSYEQYF. CDR3 nucleotide sequence: TGTGCCAGCAGCTTAGCATCGGACAGCTCCTACGAGCAGTACTTC.

The CDR3: CASRGTGFFYGYTF. The CDR3 nucleotides read TGTGCCAGCAGGGGGACAGGGTTTTTTTATGGCTACACCTTC. The chain uses TRBV2 and TRBJ1-2, with 9 bases matching TRBD1. J was trimmed by 5 bases and V by 6 bases; bases with no gene match: 7. Germline values: CDR1 SNHLY, CDR2 FYNNEI. There are 14 residues in the CDR3.

The chain has TRBV15 and TRBJ1-2; 8 positions agree with TRBD1. In germline, CDR1 is LNHNV, CDR2 YYDKDF (reference sequence). With V trimmed by 1 base and J by 3 bases, 7 bases remained unmatched. The CDR3 is made up of 16 amino acids. CDR3 sequence: CATSRAGQDEDYGYTF. In DNA form, the CDR3 reads TGTGCCACCAGCAGAGCGGGACAGGATGAAGACTATGGCTACACCTTC.

The rearrangement uses TRBV10-2 and TRBJ2-3, with D unclear. Germline assignment: CDR1 WSHSY and CDR2 SAAADI. This CDR3 is 12 amino acids long. V was shortened by 6 bases and J by 0 bases, with 4 bases between the two germline ends. CDR3 loop: CASSSSTDTQYF. The CDR3 nucleotides read TGCGCCAGCAGCTCTAGCACAGATACGCAGTATTTT.